This T cell receptor beta chain originates from a study of OX40 agonist ivuxolimab in advanced cancers. The protocol was immunoSEQ multiplex PCR, while the TCRdb copy is restricted to in-frame clones and leaves out a portion. The table includes about 84,000 clones, over 85% detected once. The sequence derives from an adult with an advanced solid tumor such as melanoma, head and neck, liver or kidney cancer. Sample: CD4+ or CD8+ T cells sorted from blood, taken in a trial of the OX40 agonist ivuxolimab.

The DNA for the CDR3 is TGCGCCAGCAGCTTGAGGGTCAGCTACGAGCAGTACTTC. It translates to CASSLRVSYEQYF. The rearrangement uses TRBV5-1 and TRBJ2-7, with D unclear. The CDR3 has 13 residues. V was pared by 1 base and J by 3 bases, with 8 bases between. Germline assignment: CDR1 SGHRS and CDR2 YFSETQ.